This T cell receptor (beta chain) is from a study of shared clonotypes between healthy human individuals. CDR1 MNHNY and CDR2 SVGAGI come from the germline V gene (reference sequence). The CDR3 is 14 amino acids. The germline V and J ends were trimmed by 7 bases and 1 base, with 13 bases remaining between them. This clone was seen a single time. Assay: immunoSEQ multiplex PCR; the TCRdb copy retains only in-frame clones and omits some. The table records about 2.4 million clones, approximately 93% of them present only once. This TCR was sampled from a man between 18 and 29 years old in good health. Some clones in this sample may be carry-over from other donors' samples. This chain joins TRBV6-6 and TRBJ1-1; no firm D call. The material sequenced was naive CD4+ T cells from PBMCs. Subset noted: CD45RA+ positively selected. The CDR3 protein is CASTTINGNTEAFF. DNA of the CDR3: TGTGCCAGCACCACGATAAACGGGAACACTGAAGCTTTCTTT.